The rows below give T cell receptor beta chains drawn from one sample of a study of T cell responses to AZD1222 COVID-19 vaccine. Data came from immunoSEQ multiplex PCR; TCRdb stores just in-frame clones and leaves some out. Its table lists over 130,000 clones. The material sequenced was peripheral blood. The source of these receptors is an adult in good health. CDR3s include the opening cysteine and the closing phenylalanine or tryptophan. A D gene is named only where the DNA matches it firmly.

V gene: TRBV5-8; D gene: .; J gene: TRBJ2-7; CDR3 protein: CASSLGTGVGEQYF; CDR3 DNA: TGTGCCAGCAGCTTGGGGACGGGGGTCGGGGAGCAGTACTTC
V gene: TRBV7-9; D gene: .; J gene: TRBJ2-5; CDR3 protein: CASSHRVMGETQYF; CDR3 DNA: TGTGCCAGCAGCCACAGGGTAATGGGGGAGACCCAGTACTTC
V gene: TRBV6-1; D gene: .; J gene: TRBJ1-5; CDR3 protein: CASSEFQPQHF; CDR3 DNA: TGTGCCAGCAGTGAATTCCAGCCCCAGCATTTT
V gene: TRBV6-5; D gene: TRBD1; J gene: TRBJ2-2; CDR3 protein: CASSYSTGAGELFF; CDR3 DNA: TGTGCCAGCAGTTACTCGACAGGGGCCGGGGAGCTGTTTTTT
V gene: TRBV7-8; D gene: .; J gene: TRBJ1-1; CDR3 protein: CASSTPVGGVGNTEAFF; CDR3 DNA: TGTGCCAGCAGCACCCCGGTAGGGGGGGTGGGGAACACTGAAGCTTTCTTT
V gene: TRBV5-1; D gene: TRBD1; J gene: TRBJ1-2; CDR3 protein: CASSFEGASWGYTF; CDR3 DNA: TGCGCCAGCAGCTTCGAGGGGGCCTCTTGGGGCTACACCTTC
V gene: TRBV11-1; D gene: .; J gene: TRBJ1-4; CDR3 protein: CASSLGGSPTNEKLFF; CDR3 DNA: TGTGCCAGCAGCTTAGGAGGGAGCCCAACTAATGAAAAACTGTTTTTT
V gene: TRBV5-6; D gene: .; J gene: TRBJ2-2; CDR3 protein: CASSLGARLSAGELFF; CDR3 DNA: TGTGCCAGCAGCTTAGGGGCCCGCTTAAGCGCCGGGGAGCTGTTTTTT
V gene: TRBV7-2; D gene: .; J gene: TRBJ2-5; CDR3 protein: CASSLGGAEETQYF; CDR3 DNA: TGTGCCAGCAGCTTAGGAGGGGCTGAAGAGACCCAGTACTTC
V gene: TRBV19; D gene: TRBD1; J gene: TRBJ1-2; CDR3 protein: CASSIDRRQGRTTDYGYTF; CDR3 DNA: TGTGCCAGTAGTATAGATCGACGACAGGGGCGTACTACTGACTATGGCTACACCTTC
V gene: TRBV7-2; D gene: TRBD1; J gene: TRBJ1-2; CDR3 protein: CASSFSRGRGGYTF; CDR3 DNA: TGTGCCAGCAGCTTCAGCAGGGGGCGGGGAGGCTACACCTTC
V gene: TRBV18; D gene: .; J gene: TRBJ1-2; CDR3 protein: CASSPITERVDGYTF; CDR3 DNA: TGTGCCAGCTCACCAATTACAGAGAGGGTCGATGGCTACACCTTC
V gene: TRBV4-1; D gene: .; J gene: TRBJ1-6; CDR3 protein: CASSQDRPNNSPLHF; CDR3 DNA: TGCGCCAGCAGCCAAGACCGGCCGAATAATTCACCCCTCCACTTT
V gene: TRBV7-9; D gene: TRBD2; J gene: TRBJ2-3; CDR3 protein: CASSPRGGVTDTQYF; CDR3 DNA: TGTGCCAGCAGCCCCCGGGGGGGGGTCACAGATACGCAGTATTTT
V gene: TRBV3-1/TRBV3-2; D gene: TRBD2; J gene: TRBJ2-1; CDR3 protein: CASSHELAVYNEQFF; CDR3 DNA: TGTGCCAGCAGCCATGAACTAGCGGTCTACAATGAGCAGTTCTTC
V gene: TRBV4-1; D gene: .; J gene: TRBJ1-1; CDR3 protein: CASSQGPGLTEAFF; CDR3 DNA: TGCGCCAGCAGCCAAGGCCCAGGGCTTACTGAAGCTTTCTTT
V gene: TRBV9; D gene: .; J gene: TRBJ1-5; CDR3 protein: CASSVGPDSNQPQHF; CDR3 DNA: TGTGCCAGCAGCGTAGGACCCGACAGCAATCAGCCCCAGCATTTT
V gene: TRBV30; D gene: .; J gene: TRBJ1-5; CDR3 protein: CAWSGVGNQPQHF; CDR3 DNA: TGTGCCTGGAGCGGTGTCGGCAATCAGCCCCAGCATTTT
V gene: TRBV5-6; D gene: .; J gene: TRBJ2-1; CDR3 protein: CASSLGTAYNEQFF; CDR3 DNA: TGTGCCAGCAGCTTGGGGACGGCATACAATGAGCAGTTCTTC
V gene: TRBV7-9; D gene: .; J gene: TRBJ1-2; CDR3 protein: CASSPDLGGPNYGYTF; CDR3 DNA: TGTGCCAGCAGCCCGGATCTTGGGGGCCCTAACTATGGCTACACCTTC
V gene: TRBV11-3; D gene: .; J gene: TRBJ2-7; CDR3 protein: CASSLGGGEHYEQYF; CDR3 DNA: TGTGCCAGCAGCTTAGGGGGCGGGGAACACTACGAGCAGTACTTC
V gene: TRBV24-1; D gene: .; J gene: TRBJ2-1; CDR3 protein: CATSDWGAQRGAYNEQFF; CDR3 DNA: TGTGCCACCAGTGATTGGGGGGCCCAGCGGGGAGCCTACAATGAGCAGTTCTTC
V gene: TRBV5-1; D gene: TRBD2; J gene: TRBJ2-1; CDR3 protein: CASSSSWSGGSSYNEQFF; CDR3 DNA: TGCGCCAGCAGCTCCAGCTGGAGCGGGGGAAGCTCCTACAATGAGCAGTTCTTC
V gene: TRBV6-5; D gene: .; J gene: TRBJ1-1; CDR3 protein: CASRGRVTEAFF; CDR3 DNA: TGTGCCAGCAGGGGGCGCGTCACTGAAGCTTTCTTT
V gene: TRBV29-1; D gene: .; J gene: TRBJ2-7; CDR3 protein: CSVAQAGDISYEQYF; CDR3 DNA: TGCAGCGTTGCCCAGGCAGGGGATATCTCCTACGAGCAGTACTTC
V gene: TRBV9; D gene: .; J gene: TRBJ2-5; CDR3 protein: CASSVDSSQWETQYF; CDR3 DNA: TGTGCCAGCAGCGTAGACAGCTCACAATGGGAGACCCAGTACTTC
V gene: TRBV30; D gene: TRBD1; J gene: TRBJ1-2; CDR3 protein: CAWIRDRGIGADYGYTF; CDR3 DNA: TGTGCCTGGATAAGGGACAGGGGAATCGGGGCGGACTATGGCTACACCTTC
V gene: TRBV23-1; D gene: TRBD2; J gene: TRBJ2-7; CDR3 protein: CASSQPGTRPYEQYF; CDR3 DNA: TGCGCCAGCAGTCAACCCGGGACTAGACCCTACGAGCAGTACTTC
V gene: TRBV28; D gene: .; J gene: TRBJ2-5; CDR3 protein: CASSPRTWFAKETQYF; CDR3 DNA: TGTGCCAGCAGTCCCCGGACTTGGTTTGCAAAAGAGACCCAGTACTTC
V gene: TRBV6-5; D gene: .; J gene: TRBJ2-1; CDR3 protein: CASSYEQAREQFF; CDR3 DNA: TGTGCCAGCAGTTACGAACAGGCCCGTGAGCAGTTCTTC
V gene: TRBV4-2; D gene: .; J gene: TRBJ2-3; CDR3 protein: CASSQVFDFSTDTQYF; CDR3 DNA: TGTGCCAGCAGCCAAGTCTTTGATTTTAGCACAGATACGCAGTATTTT
V gene: TRBV11-2; D gene: .; J gene: TRBJ2-7; CDR3 protein: CASRLGGGGRYEQYF; CDR3 DNA: TGTGCCAGCAGACTTGGAGGGGGAGGCCGGTACGAGCAGTACTTC
V gene: TRBV28; D gene: .; J gene: TRBJ1-2; CDR3 protein: CASSLSLTWTYGYTF; CDR3 DNA: TGTGCCAGCAGTTTATCTCTAACCTGGACCTATGGCTACACCTTC
V gene: TRBV14; D gene: .; J gene: TRBJ1-2; CDR3 protein: CASSQEWGRPHGYTF; CDR3 DNA: TGTGCCAGCAGCCAAGAGTGGGGAAGGCCCCATGGCTACACCTTC
V gene: TRBV9; D gene: .; J gene: TRBJ2-5; CDR3 protein: CASSVGGRALTGQETQYF; CDR3 DNA: TGTGCCAGCAGCGTAGGAGGAAGGGCACTAACGGGGCAAGAGACCCAGTACTTC
V gene: TRBV2; D gene: TRBD1; J gene: TRBJ2-2; CDR3 protein: CASRTTGGTGELFF; CDR3 DNA: TGTGCCAGCAGGACGACAGGGGGCACCGGGGAGCTGTTTTTT
V gene: TRBV6-5; D gene: .; J gene: TRBJ1-1; CDR3 protein: CASSYSGALRTEAFF; CDR3 DNA: TGTGCCAGCAGTTACTCCGGGGCTCTGAGGACTGAAGCTTTCTTT
V gene: TRBV11-1; D gene: .; J gene: TRBJ1-3; CDR3 protein: CASSEDQPGNTIYF; CDR3 DNA: TGTGCCAGCAGCGAGGACCAACCTGGAAACACCATATATTTT
V gene: TRBV4-1; D gene: .; J gene: TRBJ1-6; CDR3 protein: CASSQPNRDVSSPLHF; CDR3 DNA: TGCGCCAGCAGCCAACCTAACAGGGACGTGAGTTCACCCCTCCACTTT
V gene: TRBV28; D gene: .; J gene: TRBJ1-1; CDR3 protein: CASITRGGPPEAFF; CDR3 DNA: TGTGCCAGCATAACGAGGGGGGGACCCCCTGAAGCTTTCTTT
V gene: TRBV4-1; D gene: TRBD2; J gene: TRBJ2-1; CDR3 protein: CASSQGLAGEPSSYNEQFF; CDR3 DNA: TGCGCCAGCAGCCAAGGACTAGCGGGGGAACCGAGCTCCTACAATGAGCAGTTCTTC
V gene: TRBV9; D gene: .; J gene: TRBJ1-1; CDR3 protein: CASSREGDTEAFF; CDR3 DNA: TGTGCCAGCAGCCGGGAGGGGGACACTGAAGCTTTCTTT
V gene: TRBV5-1; D gene: .; J gene: TRBJ1-1; CDR3 protein: CASSLEGRGTEAFF; CDR3 DNA: TGCGCCAGCAGCTTGGAGGGGCGAGGCACTGAAGCTTTCTTT
V gene: TRBV5-1; D gene: .; J gene: TRBJ2-1; CDR3 protein: CASSSTSGGYNEQFF; CDR3 DNA: TGCGCCAGCAGCTCTACTTCTGGGGGATACAATGAGCAGTTCTTC
V gene: TRBV30; D gene: .; J gene: TRBJ1-1; CDR3 protein: CAWSRPSRRRGLGTGPEAFF; CDR3 DNA: TGTGCCTGGAGTAGACCGTCCCGTCGAAGGGGGTTAGGGACGGGCCCTGAAGCTTTCTTT
V gene: TRBV5-1; D gene: .; J gene: TRBJ1-1; CDR3 protein: CASSPGEGLTEAFF; CDR3 DNA: TGCGCCAGCAGCCCTGGGGAGGGACTTACTGAAGCTTTCTTT
V gene: TRBV9; D gene: TRBD2; J gene: TRBJ2-5; CDR3 protein: CASSSGRGPGGETQYF; CDR3 DNA: TGTGCCAGCAGCTCCGGGAGGGGTCCCGGAGGAGAGACCCAGTACTTC
V gene: TRBV19; D gene: TRBD1; J gene: TRBJ1-1; CDR3 protein: CASSERTTGSTEAFF; CDR3 DNA: TGTGCCAGTAGTGAGAGAACGACAGGGTCCACTGAAGCTTTCTTT
V gene: TRBV5-4; D gene: TRBD1; J gene: TRBJ1-1; CDR3 protein: CASSLRQGAGNTEAFF; CDR3 DNA: TGTGCCAGCAGCTTGCGGCAGGGGGCAGGGAACACTGAAGCTTTCTTT
V gene: TRBV6-5; D gene: .; J gene: TRBJ1-2; CDR3 protein: CASSYSGSNYGYTF; CDR3 DNA: TGTGCCAGCAGTTACTCGGGCTCTAACTATGGCTACACCTTC
V gene: TRBV3-1/TRBV3-2; D gene: .; J gene: TRBJ1-5; CDR3 protein: CASSQGGGNQPQHF; CDR3 DNA: TGTGCCAGCAGCCAAGGTGGTGGCAATCAGCCCCAGCATTTT